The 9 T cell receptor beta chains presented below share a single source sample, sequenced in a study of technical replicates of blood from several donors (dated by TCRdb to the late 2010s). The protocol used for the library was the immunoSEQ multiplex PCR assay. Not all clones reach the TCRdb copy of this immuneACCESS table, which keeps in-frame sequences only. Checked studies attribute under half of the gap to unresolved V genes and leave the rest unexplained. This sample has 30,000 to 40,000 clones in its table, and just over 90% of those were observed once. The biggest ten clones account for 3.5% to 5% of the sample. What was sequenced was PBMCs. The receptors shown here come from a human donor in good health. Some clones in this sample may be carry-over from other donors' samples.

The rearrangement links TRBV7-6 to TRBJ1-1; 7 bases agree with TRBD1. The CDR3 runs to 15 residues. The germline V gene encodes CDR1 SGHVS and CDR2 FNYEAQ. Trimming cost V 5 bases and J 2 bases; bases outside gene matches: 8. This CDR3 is CASSPSGQINTEAFF. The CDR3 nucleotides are TGTGCCAGCAGCCCATCGGGACAGATAAACACTGAAGCTTTCTTT.

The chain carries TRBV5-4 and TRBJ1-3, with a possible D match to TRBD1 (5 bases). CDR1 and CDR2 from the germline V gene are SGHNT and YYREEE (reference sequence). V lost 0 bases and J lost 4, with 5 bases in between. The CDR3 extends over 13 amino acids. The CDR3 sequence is CASSLDRGNTIYF. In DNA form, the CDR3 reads TGTGCCAGCAGCTTGGACAGGGGAAACACCATATATTTT.

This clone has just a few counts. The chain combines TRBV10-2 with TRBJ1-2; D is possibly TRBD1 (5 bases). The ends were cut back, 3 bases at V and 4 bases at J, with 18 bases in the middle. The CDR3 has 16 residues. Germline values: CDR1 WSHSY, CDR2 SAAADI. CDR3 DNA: TGCGCCAGCAGTGAAACGCGACGGACATTTGGCTATGGCTACACCTTC. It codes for CASSETRRTFGYGYTF.

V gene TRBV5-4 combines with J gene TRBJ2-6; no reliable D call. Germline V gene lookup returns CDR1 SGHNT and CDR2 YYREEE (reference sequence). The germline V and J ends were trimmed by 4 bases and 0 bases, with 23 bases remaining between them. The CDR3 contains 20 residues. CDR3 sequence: CASSPPRVPLLNSGANVLTF. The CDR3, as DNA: TGTGCCAGCAGCCCCCCCCGGGTCCCGCTCCTCAACTCTGGGGCCAACGTCCTGACTTTC. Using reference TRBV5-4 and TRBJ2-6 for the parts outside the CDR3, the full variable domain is ETGVTQSPTHLIKTRGQQVTLRCSSQSGHNTVSWYQQALGQGPQFIFQYYREEENGRGNFPPRFSGLQFPNYSSELNVNALELDDSALYLCASSPPRVPLLNSGANVLTFGAGSRLTVL.

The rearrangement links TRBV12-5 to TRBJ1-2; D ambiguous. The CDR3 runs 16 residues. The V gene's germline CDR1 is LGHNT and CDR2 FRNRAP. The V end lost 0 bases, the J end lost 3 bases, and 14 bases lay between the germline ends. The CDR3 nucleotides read TGTGCTAGTGGTTTGGTCCTCGGGGAGGAGTACTATGGCTACACCTTC. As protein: CASGLVLGEEYYGYTF.

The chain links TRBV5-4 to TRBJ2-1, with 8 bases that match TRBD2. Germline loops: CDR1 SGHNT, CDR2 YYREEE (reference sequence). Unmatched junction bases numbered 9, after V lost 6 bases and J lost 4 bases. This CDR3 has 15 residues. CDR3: CASTQGLADYNEQFF. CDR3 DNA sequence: TGTGCCAGCACCCAAGGACTAGCAGATTACAATGAGCAGTTCTTC.

Here the CDR3 DNA reads TGTGCCAGTAGTATAAGCAGGGGCTCCTACGAGCAGTACTTC. Translation gives CASSISRGSYEQYF. The V call is TRBV19, the J call TRBJ2-7, with a tentative D call TRBD1 (6 bases). Looked up from germline, CDR1 is LNHDA and CDR2 is SQIVND (reference sequence). The V end was cut by 2 bases, the J end by 0 bases, with 8 bases between. CDR3 length: 14 amino acids.

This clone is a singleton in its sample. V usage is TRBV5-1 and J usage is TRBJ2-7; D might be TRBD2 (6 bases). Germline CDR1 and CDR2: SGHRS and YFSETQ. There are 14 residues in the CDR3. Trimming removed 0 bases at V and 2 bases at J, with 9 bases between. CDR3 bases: TGCGCCAGCAGCTTGGACGGGAGCGCCTACGAGCAGTACTTC. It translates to CASSLDGSAYEQYF.

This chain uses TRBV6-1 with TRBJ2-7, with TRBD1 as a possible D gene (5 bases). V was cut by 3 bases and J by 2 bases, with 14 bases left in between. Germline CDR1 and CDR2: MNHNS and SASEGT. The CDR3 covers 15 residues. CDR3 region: CASSDPGRVPYEQYF. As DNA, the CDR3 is TGTGCCAGCAGTGACCCGGGCAGGGTTCCCTACGAGCAGTACTTC.